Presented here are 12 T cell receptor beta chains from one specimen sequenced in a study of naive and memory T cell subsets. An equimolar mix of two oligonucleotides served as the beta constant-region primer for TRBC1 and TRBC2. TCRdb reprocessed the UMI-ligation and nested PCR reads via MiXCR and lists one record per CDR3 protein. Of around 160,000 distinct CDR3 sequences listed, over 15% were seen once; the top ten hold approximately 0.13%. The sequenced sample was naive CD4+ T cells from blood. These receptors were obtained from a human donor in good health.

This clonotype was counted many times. The CDR3 is CASSSQVGTDTQYF. The CDR3 DNA follows: TGTGCCAGCAGCTCCCAAGTGGGTACAGATACGCAGTATTTT. The V gene is TRBV7-2, the J gene TRBJ2-3; unclear D gene. The germline V gene encodes CDR1 SGHTA and CDR2 FQGNSA. Between the trimmed V and J ends, which lost 4 bases and 3 bases, there was a span of 11 bases. The CDR3 is 14 residues long.

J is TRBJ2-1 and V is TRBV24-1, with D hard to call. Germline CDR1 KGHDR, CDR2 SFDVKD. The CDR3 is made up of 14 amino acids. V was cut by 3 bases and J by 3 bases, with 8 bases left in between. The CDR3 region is CATSDPDHYNEQFF. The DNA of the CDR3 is TGTGCCACCAGTGATCCGGACCACTACAATGAGCAGTTCTTC.

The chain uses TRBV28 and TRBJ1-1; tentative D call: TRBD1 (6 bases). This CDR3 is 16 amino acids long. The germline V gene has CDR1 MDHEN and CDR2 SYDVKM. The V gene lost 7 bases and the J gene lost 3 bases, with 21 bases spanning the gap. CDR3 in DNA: TGTGCCAGCATAGGGGGAGGAGTAGGCCTGGACACTGAAGCTTTCTTT. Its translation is CASIGGGVGLDTEAFF.

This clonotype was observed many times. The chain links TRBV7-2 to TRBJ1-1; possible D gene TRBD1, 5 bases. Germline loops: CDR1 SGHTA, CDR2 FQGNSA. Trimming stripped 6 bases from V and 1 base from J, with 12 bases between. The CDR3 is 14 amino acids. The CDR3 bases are TGTGCCAGCAGGGGCGGACACAAGAACACTGAAGCTTTCTTT. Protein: CASRGGHKNTEAFF.

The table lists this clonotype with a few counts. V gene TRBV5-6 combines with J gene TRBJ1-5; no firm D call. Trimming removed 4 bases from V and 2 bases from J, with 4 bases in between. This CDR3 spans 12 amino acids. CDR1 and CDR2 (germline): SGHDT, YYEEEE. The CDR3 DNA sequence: TGTGCCAGCAGCGCCGGCAATCAGCCCCAGCATTTT. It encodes CASSAGNQPQHF.

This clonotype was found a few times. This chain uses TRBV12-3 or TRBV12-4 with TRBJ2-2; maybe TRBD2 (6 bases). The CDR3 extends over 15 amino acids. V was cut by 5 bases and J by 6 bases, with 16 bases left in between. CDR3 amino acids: CASSIGLSSPGELFF. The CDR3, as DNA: TGTGCCAGCAGTATCGGACTATCTAGTCCCGGGGAGCTGTTTTTT.

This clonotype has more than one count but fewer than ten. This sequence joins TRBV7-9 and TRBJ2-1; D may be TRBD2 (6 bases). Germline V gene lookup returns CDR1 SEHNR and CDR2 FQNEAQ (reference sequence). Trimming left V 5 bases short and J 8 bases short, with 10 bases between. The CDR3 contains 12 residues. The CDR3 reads CASSLLAYEQFF. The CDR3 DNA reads TGTGCCAGCAGCCTACTAGCATATGAGCAGTTCTTC. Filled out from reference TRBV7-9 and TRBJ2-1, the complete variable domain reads DTGVSQNPRHKITKRGQNVTFRCDPISEHNRLYWYRQTLGQGPEFLTYFQNEAQLEKSRLLSDRFSAERPKGSFSTLEIQRTEQGDSAMYLCASSLLAYEQFFGPGTRLTVL.

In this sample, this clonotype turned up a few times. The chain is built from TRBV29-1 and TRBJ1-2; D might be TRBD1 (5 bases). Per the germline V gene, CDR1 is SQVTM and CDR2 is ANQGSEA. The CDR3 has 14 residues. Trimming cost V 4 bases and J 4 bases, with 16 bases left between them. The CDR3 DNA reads TGCAGCGTTGGGCCTGCCAGGGCCTCCTATGGCTACACCTTC. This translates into CSVGPARASYGYTF.

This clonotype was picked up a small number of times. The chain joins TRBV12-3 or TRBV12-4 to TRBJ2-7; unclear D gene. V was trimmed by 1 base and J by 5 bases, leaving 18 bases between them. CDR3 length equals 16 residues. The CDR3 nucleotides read TGTGCCAGCAGTTTAGACCACTCTCCCCTTTCCCACGAGCAGTACTTC. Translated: CASSLDHSPLSHEQYF.

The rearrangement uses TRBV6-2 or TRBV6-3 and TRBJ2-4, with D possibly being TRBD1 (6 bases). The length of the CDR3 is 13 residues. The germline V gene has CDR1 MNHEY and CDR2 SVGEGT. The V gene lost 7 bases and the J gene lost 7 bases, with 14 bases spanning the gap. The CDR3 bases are TGTGCCAGCAATAAGGACAGTTCTAACATTCAGTACTTC. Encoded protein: CASNKDSSNIQYF.

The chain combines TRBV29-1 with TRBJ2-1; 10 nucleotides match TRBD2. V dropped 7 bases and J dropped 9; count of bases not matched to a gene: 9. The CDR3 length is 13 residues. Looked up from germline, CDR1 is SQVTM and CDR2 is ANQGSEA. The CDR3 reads CSASGRAKSEQFF. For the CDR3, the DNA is TGCAGCGCCAGCGGGAGGGCCAAAAGTGAGCAGTTCTTC.

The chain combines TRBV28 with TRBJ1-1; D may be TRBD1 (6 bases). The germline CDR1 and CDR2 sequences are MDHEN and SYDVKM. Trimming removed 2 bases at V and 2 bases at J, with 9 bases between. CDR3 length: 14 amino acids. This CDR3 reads CASSLIQGNTEAFF. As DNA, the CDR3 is TGTGCCAGCAGTTTAATACAGGGTAACACTGAAGCTTTCTTT.